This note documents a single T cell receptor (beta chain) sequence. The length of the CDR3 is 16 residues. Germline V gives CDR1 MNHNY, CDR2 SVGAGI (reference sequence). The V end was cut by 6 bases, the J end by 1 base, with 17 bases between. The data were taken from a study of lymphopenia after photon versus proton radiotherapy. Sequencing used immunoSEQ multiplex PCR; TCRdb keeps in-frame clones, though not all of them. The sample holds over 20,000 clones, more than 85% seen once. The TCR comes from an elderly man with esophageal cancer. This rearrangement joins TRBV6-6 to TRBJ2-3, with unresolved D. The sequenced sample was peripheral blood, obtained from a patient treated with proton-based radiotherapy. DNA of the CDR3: TGTGCCAGCAGCCTACCCCGGGCAGGCGGCACAGATACGCAGTATTTT. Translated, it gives CASSLPRAGGTDTQYF.